The text below deals with one T cell receptor beta chain. Many counts were recorded for this clonotype. Its binding antigen is unknown. No base-level quality is on record; no much larger clone is a single base apart. This entry is derived from a study of molecular identifiers for immune sequencing clone quantification (dated by TCRdb to the late 2010s). Turning to the overall study: For a replicate experiment, the RNA from either approximately 20,000 or 100,000 naive CD8 T cells was divided into five aliquots, and four of those aliquots went on to sequencing. This methods study benchmarked molecular-identifier clustering-based TCR repertoire sequencing (MIDCIRS) and TCR RNA copy counting, using CD8 T cells to do so.

Including cysteine and phenylalanine, the CDR3 has 13 amino acids. The sequence is cut down to CDR3 DNA, 39 bases in frame from base 1. The germline V gene (reference sequence) provides CDR1 SEHNR and CDR2 FQNEAQ. V drops 3 bases and J drops 8 bases, leaving 10 bases in between. What the research found in general, with its limitations: Approximately 3.1 recovered TCR RNA copies per cell were obtained by modeling, versus 9 to 10 by digital PCR, implying a capture efficiency of roughly 32%. When barcode sub-clustering was left out, chimeric consensus sequences inflated TCR diversity, with chimeras reaching as high as 47%. Spiked-in Jurkat TCR RNA equal to a single cell's worth was reported to be detectable even within 1,100,000 naive CD8 T cells. In CMV-specific effector cells, clones with more than 20 RNA copies accounted for over 97% of molecules, whereas in naive cells such clones accounted for under 1%. The naive libraries included spiked-in Jurkat TCR RNA (roughly eleven copies' worth), and this Jurkat TCR RNA is not part of the donor repertoire. Identical TCR molecules sharing a barcode could cause highly expanded clone sizes to be underestimated.

Libraries of naive CD8 T cells were built from approximately 20,000 to 1,000,000 sorted cells, with 10%, 30% or 50% of the purified RNA used. Naive CD8 T cells, defined as CD8+CD4-CCR7+CD45RA+, were FACS-sorted into RLT Plus buffer on a BD FACSAria II. Detection sensitivity was tested by spiking Jurkat RNA equal to approximately 9 TCR copies' worth into samples containing roughly 17,000-1,100,000 naive CD8 T cells. Enrichment of CD8 T cells was done with RosetteSep CD8+ T Cell Enrichment Cocktail plus Ficoll-Paque, and ACK red cell lysis came afterward. Libraries were constructed by PCR. Sequencing was performed on an Illumina HiSeq 4000. Bulk TCR libraries were prepared as previously described, using TCR primers listed in Table S5. The Qiagen AllPrep DNA/RNA kit was used to purify total RNA. Reads from multiple sequencing runs of the same library were pooled before analysis. Per the source publication's procedure: Reads were retained only if an exact TCR constant sequence was present, and the retained reads were trimmed to 150 nt and grouped according to their 12-nt molecular barcodes. Reads within each barcode group were sub-clustered using a 15% Levenshtein threshold, and quality-weighted consensus sequences were constructed for each RNA molecule. Non-functional sequences were filtered out, along with any lower-count sequence sitting one edit away from another sequence. Based on fitting two negative binomial distributions, any barcode sub-cluster with under 20% of the maximum read count was discarded. The raw public reads went through TCRdb reprocessing: fastp at Q25, MiXCR clone calling, in-frame beta chains kept. Rows merge per CDR3 protein into single entries with the most common DNA and genes. The V and J calls follow TCRdb's processing rather than the paper's. Present in this sample are about 640,000 distinct CDR3 sequences, 15% to 20% of which were seen just once. Of the sample, around 0.86% is held by the ten largest clones.

The material sequenced was naive CD8+ T cells from blood, with Jurkat cell RNA spiked in. The sample's cell subset or site label is to be understood as: FACS-sorted CD8+CD4-CCR7+CD45RA+ naive T cells. The sequence was obtained from a human donor in good health. Some libraries in this study had Jurkat cell RNA spiked in. Recombination linked TRBV7-9 to TRBJ1-4, and perhaps TRBD1 as D gene, on 5 matching bases. The DNA sequence reads TGTGCCAGCAGCTTTTCAGGGAACGAAAAACTGTTTTTT. Translated, this gives CASSFSGNEKLFF.